The 7 T cell receptor beta chains reported below all come from one sample, sequenced in a study of T cell repertoires in cytomegalovirus infection. Which antigens these TCRs recognize remains unknown. MiXCR, applied by TCRdb to the reads, yields one record per CDR3 protein. The sample consists of around 310,000 distinct CDR3 sequences, 25% to 30% of them appearing once. The input for sequencing was cultured PBMCs, taken from culture after CMV antigen stimulation. The receptors were sampled from a human donor in good health (CMV status not recorded). Some clones in this sample may be carry-over from other donors' samples.

The chain carries TRBV14 and TRBJ1-4; possible D gene TRBD1, 5 bases. This CDR3 has 14 residues. Germline V gene data show CDR1 as SGHDN and CDR2 as FVKESK. Trimming took 3 bases from V and 6 from J, leaving 11 bases between them. The CDR3 nucleotides read TGTGCCAGCAGCCACAGGGATGTGGATGAAAAACTGTTTTTT. Residues: CASSHRDVDEKLFF.

Ten or more counts support this clonotype. The chain combines TRBV25-1 with TRBJ2-5, with 8 bases matching TRBD1. V shed 4 bases, J shed 5 bases, and the junction held 6 bases outside the gene matches. In germline, CDR1 is MGHDK, CDR2 SYGVNS. The CDR3 loop spans 14 amino acids. The CDR3 loop reads CASSGTGTSETQYF. CDR3 DNA: TGTGCCAGCAGTGGGACAGGGACGTCGGAGACCCAGTACTTC. Supplemented by reference TRBV25-1 and TRBJ2-5, the full variable domain reads EADIYQTPRYLVIGTGKKITLECSQTMGHDKMYWYQQDPGMELHLIHYSYGVNSTEKGDLSSESTVSRIRTEHFPLTLESARPSHTSQYLCASSGTGTSETQYFGPGTRLLVL.

This chain connects TRBV10-2 to TRBJ2-6; 12 positions match TRBD1. The CDR3 covers 17 residues. Per germline, CDR1 WSHSY and CDR2 SAAADI. V trimming: 10 bases; J trimming: 3 bases; junction bases outside the gene matches: 10. For the CDR3, the DNA is TGCGCCACCCAGCCCGGGACAGGGGGCTTTGGGGCCAACGTCCTGACTTTC. It encodes CATQPGTGGFGANVLTF.

The genes are TRBV19 and TRBJ1-2; 8 bases line up with TRBD1. Germline CDR1 is LNHDA and CDR2 is SQIVND (reference sequence). There are 17 residues in the CDR3. J lost 0 bases, V lost 4 bases, and 10 bases had no gene match. The CDR3 sequence is CASSTGTGPVTNYGYTF. The CDR3 DNA follows: TGTGCCAGTAGTACAGGGACAGGACCGGTGACTAACTATGGCTACACCTTC. The complete variable domain, with remaining parts taken from reference TRBV19 and TRBJ1-2, reads DGGITQSPKYLFRKEGQNVTLSCEQNLNHDAMYWYRQDPGQGLRLIYYSQIVNDFQKGDIAEGYSVSREKKESFPLTVTSAQKNPTAFYLCASSTGTGPVTNYGYTFGSGTRLTVV.

This clonotype is a singleton in its sample. The V gene is TRBV5-6, the J gene TRBJ2-5; 9 nucleotides agree with TRBD2. The ends lost 5 bases at V and 4 bases at J; junction bases unmatched: 6. The CDR3 extends over 14 amino acids. Germline V lookup: CDR1 SGHDT, CDR2 YYEEEE. CDR3 sequence (DNA): TGTGCCAGCAGGTTAGCGGGAGTTACAGAGACCCAGTACTTC. Its translation: CASRLAGVTETQYF.

Ten or more counts support this clonotype. A read error may produce the germline difference seen at one junction end. The chain employs TRBV24-1 and TRBJ2-1, with D perhaps matching TRBD1 or TRBD2 (5 bases each). Germline CDR1 reads KGHDR; CDR2 reads SFDVKD. The CDR3 is made up of 12 amino acids. The CDR3 bases are TGTGCCACCAGTGATCACGGGGCTGCTCGGGTCTTC. It specifies CATSDHGAARVF.

This clonotype was seen more than once but under ten times. This sequence joins TRBV6-1 and TRBJ1-1; TRBD1 is a possible D gene (6 bases). Germline CDR1 is MNHNS and CDR2 is SASEGT. Trimming left V 5 bases short and J 6 bases short, with 22 bases between. The CDR3 totals 16 residues. The DNA of the CDR3 is TGTGCCAGCAGTTCCCCCCCGGACAGAGAGATACCTGAAGCTTTCTTT. Protein sequence: CASSSPPDREIPEAFF.